This is a list of T cell receptor beta chains from one sample in a study of blood T cell repertoires in COVID-19. Libraries were prepared by immunoSEQ multiplex PCR; TCRdb keeps only in-frame clonotypes and omits some of them. The sample yields around 230,000 clones, 75% to 85% seen once. The sequencing sample was made of PBMCs or T cells enriched from blood (not recorded which). The receptors here all came from a man aged 40-55 years who had recovered from COVID-19. Both conserved end residues are part of each CDR3. The order of the fields is D gene, J gene, clone size, V gene, CDR3 DNA, CDR3 protein. A D gene is named only where the DNA matches it firmly. Clone size is shown for a subset of rows, as once, few, many or a class of expanded clone.

>-|TRBJ2-7|-|TRBV9
TGTGCCAGCAGCGTAGGCCCGGGGGACGCATACGAGCAGTACTTC
CASSVGPGDAYEQYF
>TRBD2|TRBJ2-3|-|TRBV2
TGTGCCAGCAGCAACCCGCGGGGCCAGCGGGGGGCCCCGCTCCCGCAGTATTTT
CASSNPRGQRGAPLPQYF
>-|TRBJ1-1|-|TRBV12-5
TGTGCTAGTGATCGAGGGGGATTCACTGAAGCTTTCTTT
CASDRGGFTEAFF
>TRBD1|TRBJ2-7|once|TRBV7-8
TGTGCCAGCAGCCACCGCACCGGGACAGGGTCCGAGCAGTACTTC
CASSHRTGTGSEQYF
>TRBD2|TRBJ2-5|-|TRBV19
TGTGCCAGTAGTGGTCCTAGCGGGGCCACTAACCAAGAGACCCAGTACTTC
CASSGPSGATNQETQYF
>-|TRBJ1-1|-|TRBV5-1
TGCGCCAGCAGCTTGAGTACCAGGGACACTGAAGCTTTCTTT
CASSLSTRDTEAFF
>-|TRBJ1-1|-|TRBV3-1/TRBV3-2
TGTGCCAGCAGCCAAACAAAAGTGGCAGGGGCGGGTTGGGGGGCTTTCTTT
CASSQTKVAGAGWGAFF
>-|TRBJ2-7|-|TRBV6-2/TRBV6-3
TGTGCCAGCAGTTACTCGGGGCTTGGTCAGGGGAACGGGCAGTACTTC
CASSYSGLGQGNGQYF
>-|TRBJ2-5|-|TRBV27
TGTGCCAGCAGTTTAGGTCGAGGGCAGGCCGAAAGAGGGACCCAGTACTTC
CASSLGRGQAERGTQYF
>TRBD2|TRBJ2-1|-|TRBV7-8
TGTGCCAGCAGCCCGAAGGGCGGGAGCTCCTACAATGAGCAGTTCTTC
CASSPKGGSSYNEQFF
>-|TRBJ1-1|-|TRBV30
TGTGCCTCCTTTCGAGGCATGAACACTGAAGCTTTCTTT
CASFRGMNTEAFF
>TRBD1|TRBJ1-1|-|TRBV19
TGTGCCAGTAGCCCAGGGGGACACCACACTGAAGCTTTCTTT
CASSPGGHHTEAFF
>-|TRBJ1-1|-|TRBV5-1
TGCGCCAGCAGCTTGGGGGAGAGAGCTGAAGCTTTCTTT
CASSLGERAEAFF
>TRBD2|TRBJ2-2|-|TRBV9
TGTGCCAGCAGCGCAACTAGCGGGTCGAACACCGGGGAGCTGTTTTTT
CASSATSGSNTGELFF
>-|TRBJ1-6|few|TRBV7-2
TGTGCCAGCGGCCTTAGGGGTAATTCACCCCTCCACTTT
CASGLRGNSPLHF
>TRBD1|TRBJ2-7|-|TRBV27
TGTGCCAGCAGTTCGGGACAGCAAGACTACGAGCAGTACTTC
CASSSGQQDYEQYF
>-|TRBJ1-4|-|TRBV12-3/TRBV12-4
TGTGCCAGCAGATCAGGGTGGGGTGAAAAACTGTTTTTT
CASRSGWGEKLFF
>TRBD2|TRBJ2-3|-|TRBV5-4
TGTGCCAGCAGCTTGACGGGAGGGATGGGAGATACGCAGTATTTT
CASSLTGGMGDTQYF
>-|TRBJ1-1|-|TRBV7-2
TGTGCCAGCAGCTTAGTAGGCGCAGGGGCGAGCGCTGAAGCTTTCTTT
CASSLVGAGASAEAFF
>-|TRBJ2-5|few|TRBV5-1
TGCGCCAGCAGCGGGTTTTTGGGCAGGGCAGAAATGGAGACCCAGTACTTC
CASSGFLGRAEMETQYF
>-|TRBJ1-5|-|TRBV27
TGTGCCAGCAGTTTAGCCCCGGGGGAGGCCCCTCTGACCCAGCATTTT
CASSLAPGEAPLTQHF
>-|TRBJ1-1|-|TRBV6-5
TGTGCCTCGGGAGGGATGAACACTGAAGCTTTCTTT
CASGGMNTEAFF
>TRBD1|TRBJ1-3|-|TRBV5-1
TGCGCCAGCAGCTCCCAAACAGGGGGCTCTGGAAACACCATATATTTT
CASSSQTGGSGNTIYF
>-|TRBJ2-5|once|TRBV5-1
TGCGCCAGCAGCTTGAACGGACTCATAAAAGAGACCCAGTACTTC
CASSLNGLIKETQYF
>TRBD1|TRBJ1-1|-|TRBV11-2
TGTGCCAGCAGCTTAGTGACAGGGGTTACTGAAGCTTTCTTT
CASSLVTGVTEAFF
>TRBD1|TRBJ1-5|few|TRBV24-1
TGTGCCACCAGTGCTGCCGACAGGGGAAATCAGCCCCAGCATTTT
CATSAADRGNQPQHF
>-|TRBJ2-7|-|TRBV5-6
TGTGCCAGCAGCTTGGGAGGAGGTACCGCGTTGTACTTC
CASSLGGGTALYF
>TRBD1|TRBJ2-7|many|TRBV19
TGTGCCAGTAGTATAGCCGGACAGGGGGCTTACGAGCAGTACTTC
CASSIAGQGAYEQYF
>-|TRBJ1-6|-|TRBV9
TGTGCCAGCAGCGCCCAGGGGAGCTCCTATAATTCACCCCTCCACTTT
CASSAQGSSYNSPLHF
>-|TRBJ1-5|-|TRBV18
TGTGCCAGCTCGCTGTACCGGCAGGGGTATATGGGCAATCAGCCCCAGCATTTT
CASSLYRQGYMGNQPQHF
>TRBD1|TRBJ1-5|-|TRBV24-1
TGTGCCACCAGTGACCCGAACAGGGGTAGCAATCAGCCCCAGCATTTT
CATSDPNRGSNQPQHF
>TRBD1|TRBJ1-4|-|TRBV20-1
TGCAGTGCTAGTTGGGACAGGGGGTCGGAAAAACTGTTTTTT
CSASWDRGSEKLFF
>-|TRBJ2-3|once|TRBV9
TGTGCCAGCAGCGTAGTTCCGGGGGGCGGCACAGATACGCAGTATTTT
CASSVVPGGGTDTQYF
>-|TRBJ1-1|-|TRBV5-1
TGCGCCAGCAGCTTGAGGGGGTTCACTGAAGCTTTCTTT
CASSLRGFTEAFF
>-|TRBJ2-3|-|TRBV28
TGTGCCAGCAGCCCAATTTCCACAGGGCGGAGAGGGGATACGCAGTATTTT
CASSPISTGRRGDTQYF
>-|TRBJ2-2|-|TRBV11-2
TGTGCCAGCACTGTCTCTATTAACACCGGGGAGCTGTTTTTT
CASTVSINTGELFF
>-|TRBJ2-7|medium-sized|TRBV2
TGTGCCAGCAGTGAGTACGTTGATGGGGAGGTGGCTTTCTACGAGCAGTACTTC
CASSEYVDGEVAFYEQYF
>-|TRBJ2-1|-|TRBV4-1
TGCGCCAGCAGCCAGGGGGCGGGCAATGAGCAGTTCTTC
CASSQGAGNEQFF
>TRBD1|TRBJ1-1|-|TRBV7-9
TGTGCCAGCAGCTTAGGGACAGGGGGAAGAACTGAAGCTTTCTTT
CASSLGTGGRTEAFF
>-|TRBJ2-1|once|TRBV27
TGTGCCAGCAGCGGGGGGCTTAGCTACAATGAGCAGTTCTTC
CASSGGLSYNEQFF
>TRBD1|TRBJ2-2|-|TRBV5-1
TGCGCCAGCAGCTTGGCCCATCCGGGACAGGGGGCCGGGGAGCTGTTTTTT
CASSLAHPGQGAGELFF
>-|TRBJ2-5|-|TRBV6-1
TGTGCCAGCAGTGAAGTCTGGGGGCCGGGGAAGACCCAGTACTTC
CASSEVWGPGKTQYF
>-|TRBJ2-2|-|TRBV2
TGTGCCAGCAGGCATAGTGACGGGGAGCTGTTTTTT
CASRHSDGELFF
>-|TRBJ1-2|-|TRBV7-8
TGTGCCAGCACCCCCGTTGGCAGGCGACCCCTAGCCTATGGCTACACCTTC
CASTPVGRRPLAYGYTF
>TRBD1|TRBJ2-7|few|TRBV15
TGTGCCACCAGCAGAGAAATAGGGACAGGGGGCTACGAGCAGTACTTC
CATSREIGTGGYEQYF
>TRBD2|TRBJ2-3|-|TRBV2
TGTGCCAGCAGTGTGGGACTAGCGGGAGTGGGTACGCAGTATTTT
CASSVGLAGVGTQYF
>-|TRBJ1-3|-|TRBV19
TGTGCCACCTTGGACAGAGTTGGAAACACCATATATTTT
CATLDRVGNTIYF
>-|TRBJ2-4|-|TRBV4-1
TGCGCCAGCAGCCAAGTTACAGCAATAGCCAAAAACATTCAGTACTTC
CASSQVTAIAKNIQYF
>TRBD1|TRBJ1-2|-|TRBV9
TGTGCCAGCAGCGGGTTGAGACAGGGGAGCTATGGCTACACCTTC
CASSGLRQGSYGYTF
>-|TRBJ1-6|-|TRBV5-1
TGCGCCAGCAGCACGGACAGCGCCAGGAATTCACCCCTCCACTTT
CASSTDSARNSPLHF
>-|TRBJ2-7|-|TRBV6-5
TGTGCCAGCAGTTACTCGGGAGACACTGTTTACGAGCAGTACTTC
CASSYSGDTVYEQYF
>TRBD1|TRBJ1-2|many|TRBV19
TGTGCCAGTAGCCCGAGGGACAGGGGCCATGGCTACACCTTC
CASSPRDRGHGYTF
>-|TRBJ1-1|-|TRBV24-1
TGTGCCACCAGTGATTGGGAGTGGAACACTGAAGCTTTCTTT
CATSDWEWNTEAFF
>-|TRBJ2-7|few|TRBV4-1
TGCGCCAGCAGCCAAGGAGGAGGGGTCCTTTACGAGCAGTACTTC
CASSQGGGVLYEQYF